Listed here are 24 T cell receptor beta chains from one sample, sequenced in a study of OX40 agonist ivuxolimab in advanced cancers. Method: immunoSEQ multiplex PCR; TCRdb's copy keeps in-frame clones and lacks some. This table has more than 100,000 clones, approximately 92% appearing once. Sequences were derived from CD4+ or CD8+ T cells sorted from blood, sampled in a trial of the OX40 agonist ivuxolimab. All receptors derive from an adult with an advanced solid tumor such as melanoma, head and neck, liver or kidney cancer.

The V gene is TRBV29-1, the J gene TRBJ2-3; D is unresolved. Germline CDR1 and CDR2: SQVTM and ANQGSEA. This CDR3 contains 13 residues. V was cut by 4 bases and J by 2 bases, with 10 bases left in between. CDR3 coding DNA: TGCAGCGTTGTAGGCCTCCTCACAGATACGCAGTATTTT. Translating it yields CSVVGLLTDTQYF.

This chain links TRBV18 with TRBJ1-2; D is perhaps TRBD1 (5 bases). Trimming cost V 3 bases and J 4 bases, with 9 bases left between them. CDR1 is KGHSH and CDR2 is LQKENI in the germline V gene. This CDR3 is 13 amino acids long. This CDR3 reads CASSPQGAYGYTF. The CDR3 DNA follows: TGTGCCAGCTCACCTCAGGGAGCCTATGGCTACACCTTC.

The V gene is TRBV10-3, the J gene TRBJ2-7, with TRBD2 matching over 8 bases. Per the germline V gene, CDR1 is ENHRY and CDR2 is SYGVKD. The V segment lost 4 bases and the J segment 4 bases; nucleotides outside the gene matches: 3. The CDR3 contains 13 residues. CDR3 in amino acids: CAISAGGAYEQYF. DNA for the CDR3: TGTGCCATCAGTGCGGGGGGGGCGTACGAGCAGTACTTC.

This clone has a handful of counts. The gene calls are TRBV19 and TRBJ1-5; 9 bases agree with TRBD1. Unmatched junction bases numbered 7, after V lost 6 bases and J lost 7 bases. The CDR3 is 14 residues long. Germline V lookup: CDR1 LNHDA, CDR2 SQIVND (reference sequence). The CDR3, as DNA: TGTGCCAGTAGGGGGGACAGGGACGGACAGCCCCAGCATTTT. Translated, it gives CASRGDRDGQPQHF.

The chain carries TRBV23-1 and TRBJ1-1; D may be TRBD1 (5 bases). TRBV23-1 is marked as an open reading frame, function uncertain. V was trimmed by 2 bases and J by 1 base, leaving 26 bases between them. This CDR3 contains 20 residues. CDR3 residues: CASSQGGRGPRHPTNTEAFF. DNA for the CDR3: TGCGCCAGCAGTCAAGGGGGTAGAGGACCGAGACACCCGACGAACACTGAAGCTTTCTTT.

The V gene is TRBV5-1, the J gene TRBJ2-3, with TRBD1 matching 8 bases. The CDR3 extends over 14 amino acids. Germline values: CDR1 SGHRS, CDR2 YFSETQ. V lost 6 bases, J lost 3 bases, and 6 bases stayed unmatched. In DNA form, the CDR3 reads TGCGCCAGCAACCCAGGGGGCGGAACAGATACGCAGTATTTT. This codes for CASNPGGGTDTQYF.

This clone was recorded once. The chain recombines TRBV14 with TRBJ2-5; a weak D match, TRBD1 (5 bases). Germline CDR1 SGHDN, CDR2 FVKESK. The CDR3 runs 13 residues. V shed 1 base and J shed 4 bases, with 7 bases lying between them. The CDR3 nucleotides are TGTGCCAGCAGCCAAGGGGGCGGAGAGACCCAGTACTTC. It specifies CASSQGGGETQYF.

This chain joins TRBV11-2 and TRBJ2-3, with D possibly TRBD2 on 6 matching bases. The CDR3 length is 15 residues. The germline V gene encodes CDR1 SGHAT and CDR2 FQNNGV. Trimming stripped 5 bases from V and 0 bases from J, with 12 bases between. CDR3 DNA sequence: TGTGCCAGCAGCGCGGGGAACCCGAGCACAGATACGCAGTATTTT. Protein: CASSAGNPSTDTQYF.

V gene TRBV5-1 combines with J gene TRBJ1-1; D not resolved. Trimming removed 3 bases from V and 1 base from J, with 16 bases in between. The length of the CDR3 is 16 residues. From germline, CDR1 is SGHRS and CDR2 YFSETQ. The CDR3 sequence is CASSSHTVFKNTEAFF. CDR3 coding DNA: TGCGCCAGCAGCTCACACACGGTCTTTAAGAACACTGAAGCTTTCTTT.

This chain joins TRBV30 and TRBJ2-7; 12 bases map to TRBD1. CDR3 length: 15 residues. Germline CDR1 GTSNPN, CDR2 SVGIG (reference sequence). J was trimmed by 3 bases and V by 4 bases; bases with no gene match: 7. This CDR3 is CAWTSRDRGLYEQYF. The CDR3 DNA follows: TGTGCCTGGACCTCCAGGGACAGGGGGCTCTACGAGCAGTACTTC.

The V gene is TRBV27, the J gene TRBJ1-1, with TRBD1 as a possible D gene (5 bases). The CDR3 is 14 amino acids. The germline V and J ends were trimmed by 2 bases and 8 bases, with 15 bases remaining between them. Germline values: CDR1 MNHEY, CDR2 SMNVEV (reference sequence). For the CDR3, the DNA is TGTGCCAGCAGTTTAGGGGTAGGGGTTTCCGAAGCTTTCTTT. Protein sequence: CASSLGVGVSEAFF.

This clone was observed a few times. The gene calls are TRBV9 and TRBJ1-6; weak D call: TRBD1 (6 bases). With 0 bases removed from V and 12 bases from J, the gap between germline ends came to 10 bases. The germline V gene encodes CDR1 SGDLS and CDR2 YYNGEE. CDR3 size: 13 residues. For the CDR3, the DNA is TGTGCCAGCAGCGTAGGACAGGATCAACCCCTCCACTTT. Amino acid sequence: CASSVGQDQPLHF.

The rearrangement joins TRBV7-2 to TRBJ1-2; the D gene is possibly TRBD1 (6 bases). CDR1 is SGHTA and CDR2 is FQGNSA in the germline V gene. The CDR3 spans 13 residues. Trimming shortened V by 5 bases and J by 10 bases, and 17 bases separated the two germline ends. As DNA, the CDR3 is TGTGCCAGCAGCCCCGGGGCAGGGGAAGCCTACACCTTC. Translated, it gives CASSPGAGEAYTF.

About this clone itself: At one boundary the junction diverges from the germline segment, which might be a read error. The CDR3 protein is CASSLRDGDPYEQYF. The CDR3 DNA reads TGTGCTAGCAGCTTACGGGACGGGGATCCCTACGAGCAGTACTTC. The chain uses TRBV7-7 and TRBJ2-7; D is possibly TRBD1 or TRBD2 (5 bases each). This CDR3 spans 15 amino acids. Germline V gene lookup returns CDR1 SSHAT and CDR2 FNYEAQ (reference sequence).

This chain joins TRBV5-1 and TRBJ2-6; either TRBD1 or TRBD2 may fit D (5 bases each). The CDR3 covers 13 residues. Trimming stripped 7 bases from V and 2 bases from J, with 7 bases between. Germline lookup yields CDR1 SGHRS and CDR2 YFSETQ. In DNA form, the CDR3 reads TGCGCCAGCGGGGGAACTGGGGCCAACGTCCTGACTTTC. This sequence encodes CASGGTGANVLTF.

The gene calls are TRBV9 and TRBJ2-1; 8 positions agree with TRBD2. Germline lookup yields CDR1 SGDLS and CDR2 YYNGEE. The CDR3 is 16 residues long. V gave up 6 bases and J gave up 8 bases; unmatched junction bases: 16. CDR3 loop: CASTLTGTSNFDEQFF. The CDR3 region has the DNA TGTGCCAGCACTTTGACCGGGACTAGTAATTTCGATGAGCAGTTCTTC.

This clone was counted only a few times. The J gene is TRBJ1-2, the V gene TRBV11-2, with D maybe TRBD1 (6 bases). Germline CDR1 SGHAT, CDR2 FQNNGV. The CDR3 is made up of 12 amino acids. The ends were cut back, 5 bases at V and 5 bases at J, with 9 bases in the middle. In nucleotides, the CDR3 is TGTGCCAGCAGCCAGGACAGATATGGCTACACCTTC. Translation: CASSQDRYGYTF.

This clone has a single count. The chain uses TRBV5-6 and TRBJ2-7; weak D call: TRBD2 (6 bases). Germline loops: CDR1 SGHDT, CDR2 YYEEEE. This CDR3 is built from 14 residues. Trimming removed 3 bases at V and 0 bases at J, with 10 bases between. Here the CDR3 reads CASSWGGSSYEQYF. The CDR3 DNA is TGTGCCAGCAGCTGGGGAGGTAGCTCCTACGAGCAGTACTTC.

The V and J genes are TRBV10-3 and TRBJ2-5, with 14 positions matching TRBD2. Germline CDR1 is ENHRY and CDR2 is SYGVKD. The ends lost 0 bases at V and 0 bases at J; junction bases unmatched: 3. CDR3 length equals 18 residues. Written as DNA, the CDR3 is TGTGCCATCAGTGAGTCCGGGACTAGCGGGGGATACCAAGAGACCCAGTACTTC. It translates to CAISESGTSGGYQETQYF.

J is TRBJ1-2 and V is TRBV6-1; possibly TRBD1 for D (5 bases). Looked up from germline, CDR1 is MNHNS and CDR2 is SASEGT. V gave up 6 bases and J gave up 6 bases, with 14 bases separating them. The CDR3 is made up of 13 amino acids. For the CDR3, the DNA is TGTGCCAGCAGACCTTCCCAGGGTCATGGCTACACCTTC. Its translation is CASRPSQGHGYTF.

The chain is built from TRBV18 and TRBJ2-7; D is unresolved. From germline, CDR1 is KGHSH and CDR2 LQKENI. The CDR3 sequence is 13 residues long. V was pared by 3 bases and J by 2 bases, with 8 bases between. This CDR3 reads CASSPRTTYEQYF. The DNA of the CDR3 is TGTGCCAGCTCACCGAGGACGACCTACGAGCAGTACTTC.

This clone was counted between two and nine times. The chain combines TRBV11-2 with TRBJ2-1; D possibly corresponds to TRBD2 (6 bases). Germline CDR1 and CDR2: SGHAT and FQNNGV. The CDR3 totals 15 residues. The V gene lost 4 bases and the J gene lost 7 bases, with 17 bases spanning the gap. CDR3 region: CASSSRLVSGNEQFF. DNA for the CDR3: TGTGCCAGCAGCTCCCGACTAGTCAGTGGTAATGAGCAGTTCTTC.

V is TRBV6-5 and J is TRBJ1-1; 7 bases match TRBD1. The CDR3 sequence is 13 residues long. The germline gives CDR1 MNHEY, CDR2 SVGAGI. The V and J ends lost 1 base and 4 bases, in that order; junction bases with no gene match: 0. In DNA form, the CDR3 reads TGTGCCAGCAGTTACTACAGGGGCACTGAAGCTTTCTTT. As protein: CASSYYRGTEAFF.

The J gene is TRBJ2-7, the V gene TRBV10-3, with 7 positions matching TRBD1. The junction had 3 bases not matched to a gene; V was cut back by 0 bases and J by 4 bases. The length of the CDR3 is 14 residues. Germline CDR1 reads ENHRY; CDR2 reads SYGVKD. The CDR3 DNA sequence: TGTGCCATCAGTGAGTCTACAGGGGCATACGAGCAGTACTTC. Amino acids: CAISESTGAYEQYF.